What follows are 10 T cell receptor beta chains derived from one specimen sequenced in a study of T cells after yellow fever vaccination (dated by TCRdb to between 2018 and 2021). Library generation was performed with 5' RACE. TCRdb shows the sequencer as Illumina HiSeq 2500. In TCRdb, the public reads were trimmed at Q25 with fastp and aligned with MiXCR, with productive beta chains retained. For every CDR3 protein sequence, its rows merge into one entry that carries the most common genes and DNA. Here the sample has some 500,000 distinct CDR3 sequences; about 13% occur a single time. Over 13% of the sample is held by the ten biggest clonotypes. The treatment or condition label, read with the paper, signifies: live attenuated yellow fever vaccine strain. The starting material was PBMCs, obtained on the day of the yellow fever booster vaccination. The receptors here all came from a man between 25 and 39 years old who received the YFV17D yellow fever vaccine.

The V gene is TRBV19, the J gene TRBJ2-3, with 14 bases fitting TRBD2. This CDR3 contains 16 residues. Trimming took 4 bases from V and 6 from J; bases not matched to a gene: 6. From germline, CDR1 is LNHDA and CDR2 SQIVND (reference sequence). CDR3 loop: CASSTGTSGSWDTQYF. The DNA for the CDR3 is TGTGCCAGTAGTACAGGGACTAGCGGGAGCTGGGATACGCAGTATTTT.

The CDR3 nucleotides read TGCGCCAGCAGGGGGGGGCGCCTCGCAGGGGATGAGCAGTTCTTC. Encoded protein: CASRGGRLAGDEQFF. The chain joins TRBV5-1 to TRBJ2-1, with a tentative D call TRBD2 (7 bases). Germline V gene sequence: CDR1 SGHRS, CDR2 YFSETQ. V gave up 5 bases and J gave up 8 bases, with 20 bases separating them. CDR3 length: 15 amino acids.

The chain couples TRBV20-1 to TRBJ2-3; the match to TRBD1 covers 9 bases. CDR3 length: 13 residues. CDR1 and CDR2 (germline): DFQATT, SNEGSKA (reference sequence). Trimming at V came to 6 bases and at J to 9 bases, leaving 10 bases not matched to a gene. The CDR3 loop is CSATDRGRWTQYF. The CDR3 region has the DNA TGCAGTGCCACGGACAGGGGCAGATGGACGCAGTATTTT.

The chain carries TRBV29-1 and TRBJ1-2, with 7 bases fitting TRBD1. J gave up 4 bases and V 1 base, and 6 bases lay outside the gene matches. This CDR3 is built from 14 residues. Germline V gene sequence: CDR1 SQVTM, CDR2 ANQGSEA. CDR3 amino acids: CSVEAGQAPYGYTF. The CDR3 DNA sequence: TGCAGCGTTGAAGCCGGACAGGCACCCTATGGCTACACCTTC.

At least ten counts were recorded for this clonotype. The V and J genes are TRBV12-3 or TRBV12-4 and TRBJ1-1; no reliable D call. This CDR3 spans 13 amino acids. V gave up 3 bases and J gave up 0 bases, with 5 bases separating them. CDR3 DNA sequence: TGTGCCAGCAGTTTTCGGTTGAACACTGAAGCTTTCTTT. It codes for CASSFRLNTEAFF.

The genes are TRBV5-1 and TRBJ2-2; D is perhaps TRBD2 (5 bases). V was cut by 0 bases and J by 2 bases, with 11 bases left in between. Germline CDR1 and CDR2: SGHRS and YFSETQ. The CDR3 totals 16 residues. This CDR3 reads CASSLVISGNTGELFF. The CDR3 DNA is TGCGCCAGCAGCTTGGTTATAAGCGGTAACACCGGGGAGCTGTTTTTT.

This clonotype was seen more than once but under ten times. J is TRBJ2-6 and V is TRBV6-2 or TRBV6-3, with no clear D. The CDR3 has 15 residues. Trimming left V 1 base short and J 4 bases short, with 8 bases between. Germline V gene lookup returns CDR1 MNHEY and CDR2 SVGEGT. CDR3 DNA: TGTGCCAGCAGTTACTTCCAACCCGGGGCCAACGTCCTGACTTTC. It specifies CASSYFQPGANVLTF.

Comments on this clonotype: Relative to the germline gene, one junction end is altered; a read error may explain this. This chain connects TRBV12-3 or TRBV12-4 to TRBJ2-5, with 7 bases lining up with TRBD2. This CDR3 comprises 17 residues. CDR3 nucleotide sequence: TGTGCCTGCAGTTTGGGCCTAAGGGGAAGGGAGGGAGAGACCCAGTACTTC. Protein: CACSLGLRGREGETQYF.

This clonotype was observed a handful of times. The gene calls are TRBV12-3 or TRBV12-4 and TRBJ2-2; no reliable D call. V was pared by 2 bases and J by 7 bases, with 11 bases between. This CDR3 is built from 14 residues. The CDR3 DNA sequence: TGTGCCAGCAGTTTAAGGACCCAAGGCGGGGAGCTGTTTTTT. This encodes CASSLRTQGGELFF.

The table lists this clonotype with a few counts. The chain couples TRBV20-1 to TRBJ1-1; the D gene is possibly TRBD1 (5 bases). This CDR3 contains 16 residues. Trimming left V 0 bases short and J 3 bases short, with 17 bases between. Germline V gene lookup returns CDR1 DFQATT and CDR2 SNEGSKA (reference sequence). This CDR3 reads CSARDPSGQSYTEAFF. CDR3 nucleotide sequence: TGCAGTGCTAGAGACCCTTCAGGGCAATCGTACACTGAAGCTTTCTTT.